This TCR beta chain was sequenced during a study of cytomegalovirus exposure and HLA in healthy donors. Whole-study results and caveats: A reported reduction in N-insertions relative to the approximately 670-donor mean was seen in an Asian-associated ancestry cluster in a later analysis. Reports indicated that the classifier achieved high specificity and sensitivity in diagnosing cytomegalovirus status.

This CDR3 has 14 amino acids. V was cut by 7 bases and J by 0 bases, with 13 bases left in between. Germline V gene data show CDR1 as SNHLY and CDR2 as FYNNEI. When sampled, the donors appeared nominally healthy, though they likely had unrecorded immune exposures. To note about this clone: Its antigen remains unidentified.

Primers included in the PCR were 60 Vbeta and 13 Jbeta primers. Sequenced by immunoSEQ multiplex PCR; TCRdb stores in-frame clones only, minus some. Seen here are some 110,000 clones, under 80% observed once, and the top ten hold over 7%. Sequencing input: PBMCs. This clonotype originated in a woman in her thirties or forties in good health and CMV-seropositive. The chain combines TRBV2 with TRBJ2-7; D gene uncertain. The CDR3 region has the DNA TGTGCCAGCACCCGGCGAGACACCTCCTACGAGCAGTACTTC. Its protein is CASTRRDTSYEQYF.